The clone carrying this T cell receptor beta chain appeared a few times. Its antigen is unknown. The CDR3 length is 15 residues. From germline, CDR1 is SNHLY and CDR2 FYNNEI. With 9 bases clipped from V and 4 bases from J, the junction kept 10 bases outside the gene matches. These data come from a study of T cell repertoires in cytomegalovirus infection. For the study at large: As its CMV epitopes, the study selected recently identified HLA-C-restricted and well-studied HLA-B-restricted targets. Signatures in public TCR beta sequences pointed to both CMV infection and matching HLA type.

TCRdb passed the reads through MiXCR, listing each CDR3 protein once. The repertoire holds 650,000 to 850,000 distinct CDR3 sequences, with about 27% as singletons. The material sequenced was cultured CD8+ T cells from PBMCs, taken from culture after CMV antigen stimulation. The clonotype was recovered from a human donor in good health (CMV status not recorded). Some clones in this sample may be carry-over from other donors' samples. The chain has TRBV2 and TRBJ1-2; 11 bases are a match to TRBD1. The CDR3 region has the DNA TGTGCCAGGCCCGGACAGGGGGCGCAGGTCTATGGCTACACCTTC. This translates into CARPGQGAQVYGYTF.